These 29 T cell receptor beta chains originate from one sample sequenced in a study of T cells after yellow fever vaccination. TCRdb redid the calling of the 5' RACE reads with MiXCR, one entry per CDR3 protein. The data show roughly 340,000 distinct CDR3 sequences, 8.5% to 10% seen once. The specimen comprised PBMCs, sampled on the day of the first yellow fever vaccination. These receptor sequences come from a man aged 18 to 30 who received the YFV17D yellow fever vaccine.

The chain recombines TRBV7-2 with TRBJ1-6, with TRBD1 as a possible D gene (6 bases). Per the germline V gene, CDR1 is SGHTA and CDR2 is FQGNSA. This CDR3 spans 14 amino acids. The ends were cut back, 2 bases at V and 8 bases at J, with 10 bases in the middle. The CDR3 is CASSLRRGDSPLHF. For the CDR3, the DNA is TGTGCCAGCAGCTTAAGGAGGGGGGATTCACCCCTCCACTTT.

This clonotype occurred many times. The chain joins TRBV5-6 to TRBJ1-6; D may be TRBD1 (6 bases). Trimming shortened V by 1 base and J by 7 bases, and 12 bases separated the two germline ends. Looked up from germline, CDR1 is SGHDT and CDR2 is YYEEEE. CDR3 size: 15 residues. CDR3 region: CASSLFTGRNSPLHF. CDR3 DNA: TGTGCCAGCAGCTTGTTTACAGGGAGAAATTCACCCCTCCACTTT.

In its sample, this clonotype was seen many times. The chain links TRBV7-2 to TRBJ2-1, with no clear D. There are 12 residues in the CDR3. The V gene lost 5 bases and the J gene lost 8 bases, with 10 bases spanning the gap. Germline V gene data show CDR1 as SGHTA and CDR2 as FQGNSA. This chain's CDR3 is CASSPFSYEQFF. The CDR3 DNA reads TGTGCCAGCAGCCCCTTTTCCTATGAGCAGTTCTTC.

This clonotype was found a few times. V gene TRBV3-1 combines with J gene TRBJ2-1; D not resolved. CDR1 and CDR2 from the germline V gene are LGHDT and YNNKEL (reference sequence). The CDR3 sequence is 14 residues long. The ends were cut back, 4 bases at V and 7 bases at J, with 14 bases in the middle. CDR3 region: CASSRAQARNEQFF. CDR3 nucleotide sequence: TGTGCCAGCAGCCGAGCACAAGCACGGAATGAGCAGTTCTTC.

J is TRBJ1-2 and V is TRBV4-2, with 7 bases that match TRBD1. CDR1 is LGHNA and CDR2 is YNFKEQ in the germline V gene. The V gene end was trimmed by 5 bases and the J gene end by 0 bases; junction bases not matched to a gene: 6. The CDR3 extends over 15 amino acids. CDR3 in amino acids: CASSTWDSANYGYTF. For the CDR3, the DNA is TGTGCCAGCAGCACCTGGGACAGTGCTAACTATGGCTACACCTTC.

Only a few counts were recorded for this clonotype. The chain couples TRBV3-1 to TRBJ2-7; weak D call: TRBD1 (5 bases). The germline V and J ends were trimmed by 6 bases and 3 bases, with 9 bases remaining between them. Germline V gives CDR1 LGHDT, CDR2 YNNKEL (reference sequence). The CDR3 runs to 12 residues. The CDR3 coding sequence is TGTGCCAGCAGTCGACAGTTCTACGAGCAGTACTTC. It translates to CASSRQFYEQYF.

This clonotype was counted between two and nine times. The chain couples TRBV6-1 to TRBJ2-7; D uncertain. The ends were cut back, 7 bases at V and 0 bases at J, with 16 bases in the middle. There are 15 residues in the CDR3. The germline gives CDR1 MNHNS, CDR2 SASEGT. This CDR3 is CASTRSSSLSYEQYF. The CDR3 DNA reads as TGTGCCAGCACCCGATCGAGCAGTCTCTCCTACGAGCAGTACTTC.

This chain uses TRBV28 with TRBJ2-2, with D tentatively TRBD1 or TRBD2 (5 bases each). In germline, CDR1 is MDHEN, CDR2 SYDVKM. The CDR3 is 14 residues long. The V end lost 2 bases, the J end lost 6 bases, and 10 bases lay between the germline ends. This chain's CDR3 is CASSLPRDAGELFF. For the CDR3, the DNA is TGTGCCAGCAGTTTACCCAGGGACGCCGGGGAGCTGTTTTTT.

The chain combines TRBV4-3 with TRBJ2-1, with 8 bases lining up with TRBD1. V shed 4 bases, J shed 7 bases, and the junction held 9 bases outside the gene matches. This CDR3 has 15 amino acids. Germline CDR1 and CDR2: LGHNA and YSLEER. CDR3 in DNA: TGCGCCAGCAGCCCGCAAGAGGACAGGGTAAATGAGCAGTTCTTC. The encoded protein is CASSPQEDRVNEQFF.

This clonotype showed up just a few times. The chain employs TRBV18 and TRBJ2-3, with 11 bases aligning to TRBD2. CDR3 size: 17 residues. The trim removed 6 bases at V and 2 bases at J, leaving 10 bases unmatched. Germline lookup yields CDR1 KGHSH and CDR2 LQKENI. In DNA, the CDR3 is TGTGCCAGCTCGTTCTCCGGGACTAGCGGTTTCACAGATACGCAGTATTTT. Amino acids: CASSFSGTSGFTDTQYF.

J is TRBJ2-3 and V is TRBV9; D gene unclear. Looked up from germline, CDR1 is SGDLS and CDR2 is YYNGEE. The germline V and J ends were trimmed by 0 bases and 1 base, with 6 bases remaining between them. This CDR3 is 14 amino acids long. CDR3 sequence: CASSVAWGTDTQYF. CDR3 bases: TGTGCCAGCAGCGTAGCCTGGGGCACAGATACGCAGTATTTT.

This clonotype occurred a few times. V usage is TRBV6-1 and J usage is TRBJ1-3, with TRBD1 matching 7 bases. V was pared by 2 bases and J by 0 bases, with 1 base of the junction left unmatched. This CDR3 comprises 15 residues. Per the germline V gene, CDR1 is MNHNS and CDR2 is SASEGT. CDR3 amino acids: CASSETGVSGNTIYF. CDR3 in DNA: TGTGCCAGCAGTGAAACAGGGGTCTCTGGAAACACCATATATTTT.

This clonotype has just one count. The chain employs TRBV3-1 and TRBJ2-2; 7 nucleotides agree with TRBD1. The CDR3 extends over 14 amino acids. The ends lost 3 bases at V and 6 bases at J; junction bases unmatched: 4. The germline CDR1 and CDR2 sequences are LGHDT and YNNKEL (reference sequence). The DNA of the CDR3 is TGTGCCAGCAGCCAGGAACAGGGGTCCGGGGAGCTGTTTTTT. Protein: CASSQEQGSGELFF.

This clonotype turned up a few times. The CDR3 loop is CASSLGTIIPNTEAFF. CDR3 DNA sequence: TGCGCCAGCAGCCTAGGGACGATTATACCCAACACTGAAGCTTTCTTT. The rearrangement links TRBV5-1 to TRBJ1-1; possibly TRBD1 for D (5 bases). V lost 4 bases, J lost 2 bases, and 18 bases lay in between. CDR3 length: 16 amino acids. CDR1 SGHRS and CDR2 YFSETQ come from the germline V gene.

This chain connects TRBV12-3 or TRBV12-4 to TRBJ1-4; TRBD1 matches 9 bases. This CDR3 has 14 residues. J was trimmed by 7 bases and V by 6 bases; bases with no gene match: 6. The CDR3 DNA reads TGTGCCAGCAGGGGATACAGGGGGCGTGAAAAACTGTTTTTT. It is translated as CASRGYRGREKLFF.

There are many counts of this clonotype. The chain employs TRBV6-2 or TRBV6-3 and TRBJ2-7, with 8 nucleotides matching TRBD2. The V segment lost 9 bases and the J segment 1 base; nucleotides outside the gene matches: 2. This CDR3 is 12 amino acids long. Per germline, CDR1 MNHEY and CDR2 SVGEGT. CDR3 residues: CASSGASYEQYF. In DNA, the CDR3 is TGTGCCAGTAGCGGGGCTTCCTACGAGCAGTACTTC.

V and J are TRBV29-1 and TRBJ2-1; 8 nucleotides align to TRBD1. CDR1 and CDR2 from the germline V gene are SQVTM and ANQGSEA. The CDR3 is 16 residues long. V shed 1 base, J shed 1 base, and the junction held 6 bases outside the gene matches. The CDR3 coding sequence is TGCAGCGTTGAAGGGAGCCGGGACAGGTCCTACAATGAGCAGTTCTTC. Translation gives CSVEGSRDRSYNEQFF.

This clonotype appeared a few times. The CDR3 DNA is TGTGCCAGCAGTCCAGGGACAGGGGTTGTGTCCTACGAGCAGTACGTC. Protein product: CASSPGTGVVSYEQYV. This rearrangement joins TRBV6-1 to TRBJ2-7; TRBD1 agrees at 10 bases. V lost 5 bases to trimming and J lost 1 base; unmatched junction nucleotides: 8. CDR1 and CDR2 from the germline V gene are MNHNS and SASEGT. This CDR3 has 16 amino acids.

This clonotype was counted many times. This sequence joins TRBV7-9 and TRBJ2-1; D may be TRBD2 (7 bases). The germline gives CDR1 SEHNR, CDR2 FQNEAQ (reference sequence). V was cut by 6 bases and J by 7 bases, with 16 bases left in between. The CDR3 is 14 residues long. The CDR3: CASRLAGGQNEQFF. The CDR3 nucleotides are TGTGCCAGCAGACTTGCCGGGGGGCAGAATGAGCAGTTCTTC.

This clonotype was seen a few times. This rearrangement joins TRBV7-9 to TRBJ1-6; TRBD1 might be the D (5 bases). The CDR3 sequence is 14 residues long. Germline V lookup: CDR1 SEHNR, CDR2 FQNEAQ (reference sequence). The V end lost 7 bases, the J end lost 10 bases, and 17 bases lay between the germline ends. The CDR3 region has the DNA TGTGCCAGCACCTTGGGGCAGGGTGGATCACCCCTCCACTTT. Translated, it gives CASTLGQGGSPLHF.

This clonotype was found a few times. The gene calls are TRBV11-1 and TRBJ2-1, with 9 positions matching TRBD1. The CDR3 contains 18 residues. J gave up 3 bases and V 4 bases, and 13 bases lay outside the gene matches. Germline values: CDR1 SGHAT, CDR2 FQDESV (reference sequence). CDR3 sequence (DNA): TGTGCCAGCAGCTCTGCCTCCCACAGGGGGCTCGTCTACAATGAGCAGTTCTTC. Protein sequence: CASSSASHRGLVYNEQFF. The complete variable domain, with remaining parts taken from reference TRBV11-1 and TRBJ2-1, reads EAEVAQSPRYKITEKSQAVAFWCDPISGHATLYWYRQILGQGPELLVQFQDESVVDDSQLPKDRFSAERLKGVDSTLKIQPAELGDSAMYLCASSSASHRGLVYNEQFFGPGTRLTVL.

The CDR3 DNA follows: TGTGCCAGCAGTTATAGGGGAACGAGCACTGAAGCTTTCTTT. It yields the protein CASSYRGTSTEAFF. The chain employs TRBV6-5 and TRBJ1-1; weak D call: TRBD1 (5 bases). The V gene's germline CDR1 is MNHEY and CDR2 SVGAGI. Trimming shortened V by 3 bases and J by 4 bases, and 12 bases separated the two germline ends. The CDR3 sequence is 14 residues long.

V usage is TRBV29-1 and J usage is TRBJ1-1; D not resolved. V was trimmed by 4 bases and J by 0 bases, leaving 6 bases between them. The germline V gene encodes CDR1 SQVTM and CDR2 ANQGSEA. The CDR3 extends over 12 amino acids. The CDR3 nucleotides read TGCAGCGTTGTGATTCTGAACACTGAAGCTTTCTTT. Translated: CSVVILNTEAFF. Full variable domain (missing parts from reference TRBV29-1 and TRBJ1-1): SAVISQKPSRDICQRGTSLTIQCQVDSQVTMMFWYRQQPGQSLTLIATANQGSEATYESGFVIDKFPISRPNLTFSTLTVSNMSPEDSSIYLCSVVILNTEAFFGQGTRLTVV.

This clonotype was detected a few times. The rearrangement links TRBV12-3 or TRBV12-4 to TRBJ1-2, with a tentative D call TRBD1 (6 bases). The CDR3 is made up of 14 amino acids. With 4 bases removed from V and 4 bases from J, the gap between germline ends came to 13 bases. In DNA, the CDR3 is TGTGCCAGCAGTTCAGGCGAGGGGGGCTATGGCTACACCTTC. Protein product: CASSSGEGGYGYTF.

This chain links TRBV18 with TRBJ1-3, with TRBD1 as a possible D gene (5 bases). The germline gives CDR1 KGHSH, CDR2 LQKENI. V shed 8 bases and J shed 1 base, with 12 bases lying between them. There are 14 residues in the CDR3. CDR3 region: CASGTVTSGNTIYF. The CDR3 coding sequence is TGTGCCAGCGGGACGGTGACTTCTGGAAACACCATATATTTT.

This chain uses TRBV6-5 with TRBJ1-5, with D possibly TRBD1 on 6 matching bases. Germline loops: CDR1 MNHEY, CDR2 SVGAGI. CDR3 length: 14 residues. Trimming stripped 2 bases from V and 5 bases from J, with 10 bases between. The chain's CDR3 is CASSYRDNYQPQHF. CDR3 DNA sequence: TGTGCCAGCAGTTACAGGGACAACTATCAGCCCCAGCATTTT.

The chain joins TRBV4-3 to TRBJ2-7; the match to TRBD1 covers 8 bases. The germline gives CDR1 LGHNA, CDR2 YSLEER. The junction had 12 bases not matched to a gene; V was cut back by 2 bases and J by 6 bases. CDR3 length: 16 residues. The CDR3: CASSQNRGFLVGEQYF. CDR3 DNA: TGCGCCAGCAGCCAAAACAGGGGGTTTTTAGTTGGCGAGCAGTACTTC.

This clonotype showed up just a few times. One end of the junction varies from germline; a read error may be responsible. The CDR3 nucleotides are TGTGCCAGCAGTGAAAGGGACAGCGTTTCGGTCTTC. Translated: CASSERDSVSVF. The chain employs TRBV2 and TRBJ2-1, with 7 bases fitting TRBD1. Germline-derived CDR1 and CDR2 are SNHLY and FYNNEI. This CDR3 spans 12 amino acids.

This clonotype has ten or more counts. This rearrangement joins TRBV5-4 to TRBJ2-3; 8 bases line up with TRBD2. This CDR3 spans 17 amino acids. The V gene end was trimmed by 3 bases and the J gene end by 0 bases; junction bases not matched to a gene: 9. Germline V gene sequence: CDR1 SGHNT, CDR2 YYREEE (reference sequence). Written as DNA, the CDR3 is TGTGCCAGCAGCTGGGTAGCGGGGTCCGGAAGCACAGATACGCAGTATTTT. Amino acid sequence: CASSWVAGSGSTDTQYF.